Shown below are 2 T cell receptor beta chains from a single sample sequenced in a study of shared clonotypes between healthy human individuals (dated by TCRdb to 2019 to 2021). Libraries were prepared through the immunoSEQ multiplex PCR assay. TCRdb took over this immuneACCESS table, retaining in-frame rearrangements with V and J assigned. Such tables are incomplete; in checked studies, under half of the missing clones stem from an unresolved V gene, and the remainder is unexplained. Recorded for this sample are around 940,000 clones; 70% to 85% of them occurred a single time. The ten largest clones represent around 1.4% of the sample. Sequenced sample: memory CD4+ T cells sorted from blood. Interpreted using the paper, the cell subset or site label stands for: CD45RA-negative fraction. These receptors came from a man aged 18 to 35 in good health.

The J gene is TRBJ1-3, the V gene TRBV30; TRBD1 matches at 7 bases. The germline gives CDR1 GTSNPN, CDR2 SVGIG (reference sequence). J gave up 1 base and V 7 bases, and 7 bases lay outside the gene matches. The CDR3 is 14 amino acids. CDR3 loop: CASQGGLSGNTIYF. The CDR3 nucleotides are TGTGCCTCCCAGGGGGGATTATCTGGAAACACCATATATTTT.

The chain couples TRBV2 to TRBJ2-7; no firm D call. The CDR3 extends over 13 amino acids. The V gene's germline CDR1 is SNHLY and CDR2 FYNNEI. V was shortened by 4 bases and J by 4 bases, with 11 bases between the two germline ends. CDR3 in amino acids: CASSVAQTYEQYF. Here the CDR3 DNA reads TGTGCCAGCAGTGTTGCTCAGACATACGAGCAGTACTTC. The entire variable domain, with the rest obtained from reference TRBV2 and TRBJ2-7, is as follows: EPEVTQTPSHQVTQMGQEVILRCVPISNHLYFYWYRQILGQKVEFLVSFYNNEISEKSEIFDDQFSVERPDGSNFTLKIRSTKLEDSAMYFCASSVAQTYEQYFGPGTRLTVT.